This T cell receptor beta chain derives from a study of blood T cell repertoires in COVID-19. Background on the study: Samples came from the United States, Italy and Spain, spanning acute and convalescent COVID-19. Sources were T cells, B-cell-depleted T cells, or PBMCs; the material itself was cDNA or gDNA.

Original data processing: Quantification of nucleated cells was approximated via reference gene primer amplification. Clones were sequenced by immunoSEQ multiplex PCR, and TCRdb holds only the in-frame ones, with some missing. V, J and clone size are taken as reported in that table, and D and trimming were inferred from the DNA itself. The data contain approximately 100,000 clones, 75% to 90% of them singletons. This TCR was sampled from a human donor with acute or convalescent COVID-19. The donor label of this sample is uncertain. What was sequenced was peripheral blood.

In nucleotides, the CDR3 is TGTGCCAGCTCACCACTGGGACAAATAAACTATGGCTACACCTTC. This codes for CASSPLGQINYGYTF. This sequence joins TRBV18 and TRBJ1-2, with D tentatively TRBD1 (6 bases). CDR3 length: 15 amino acids. The V and J ends lost 1 base and 2 bases respectively, with 11 bases between them. Germline V gives CDR1 KGHSH, CDR2 LQKENI.